This T cell receptor beta chain derives from a study of T cell repertoires in cytomegalovirus infection. The CDR3 covers 17 residues. Germline V gene lookup returns CDR1 SGHTA and CDR2 FQGNSA. V trimming: 1 base; J trimming: 5 bases; junction bases outside the gene matches: 12. TCRdb itself ran the reads through MiXCR, one entry per CDR3 protein. The table has under 200,000 distinct CDR3 sequences, about a tenth seen once; the top ten hold about 5%. The study, taken as a whole, reports: It was HLA-C-restricted CMV-specific TCR beta clonotypes that dominated the response ex vivo.

This clonotype was seen a handful of times. Its specificity is not known. Sequencing used PBMCs. The receptor was derived from a human donor in good health (CMV status not recorded). Some clones in this sample may be carry-over from other donors' samples. The V call is TRBV7-2, the J call TRBJ2-5, with 8 bases fitting TRBD2. Here the CDR3 reads CASSLVGWASGGETQYF. CDR3 DNA: TGTGCCAGCAGCTTAGTCGGCTGGGCTTCGGGGGGGGAGACCCAGTACTTC. The whole variable domain, filled in from reference TRBV7-2 and TRBJ2-5, reads GAGVSQSPSNKVTEKGKDVELRCDPISGHTALYWYRQSLGQGLEFLIYFQGNSAPDKSGLPSDRFSAERTGGSVSTLTIQRTQQEDSAVYLCASSLVGWASGGETQYFGPGTRLLVL.